This T cell receptor beta chain is from a study of T cell responses to AZD1222 COVID-19 vaccine. Comments on this clone: What it binds is unknown.

Assay: immunoSEQ multiplex PCR; the TCRdb copy retains only in-frame clones and omits some. The sample carries approximately 150,000 clones, 80% to 95% recorded once. Study-wide findings and caveats: A reported finding is that nearly half of spike-specific TCRs target unmutated variant regions. Among those given AZD1222, only 6 or 7 were seropositive at baseline. Mostly white British, mostly female donors; authors suggested clonal diversity may be underestimated.

The CDR3 has 15 residues. Germline loops: CDR1 SGHRS, CDR2 YFSETQ. Trimming took off 3 bases at V and 0 bases at J, with 9 bases between the two ends. The source of this sequence is an adult in good health. The sequencing used peripheral blood, collected on day 0 of AZD1222 vaccination. J is TRBJ1-4 and V is TRBV5-1; D unresolved. CDR3 DNA: TGCGCCAGCAGCTCCGACGGTGCAACTAATGAAAAACTGTTTTTT. Protein product: CASSSDGATNEKLFF. Looking up the rest from reference TRBV5-1 and TRBJ1-4 gives the full variable domain: KAGVTQTPRYLIKTRGQQVTLSCSPISGHRSVSWYQQTPGQGLQFLFEYFSETQRNKGNFPGRFSGRQFSNSRSEMNVSTLELGDSALYLCASSSDGATNEKLFFGSGTQLSVL.